The rows below give T cell receptor beta chains drawn from one sample of a study of T-cell reconstitution after alpha-beta-depleted transplantation in children. From the PCR reads, TCRdb called clonotypes with MiXCR, one entry per CDR3 protein. The sample records about 440,000 distinct CDR3 sequences, roughly 44% being singletons. The specimen comprised PBMCs, sampled before TCRalphabeta/CD19-depleted stem cell transplant. The receptors originated from a girl aged 2 to 10 with aplastic anemia, due to receive a stem cell transplant. CDR3s include the opening cysteine and the closing phenylalanine or tryptophan. A D gene is named only where the DNA matches it firmly.

V	J	D	CDR3
TRBV18	TRBJ2-7	NA	CASSPRQGEQYF
TRBV7-2	TRBJ2-5	NA	CASSSGLRAQYF
TRBV10-3	TRBJ2-7	TRBD1	CAIGQGQFSYEQYF
TRBV2	TRBJ2-3	TRBD2	CASTRLAGRTDTQYF
TRBV12-3/TRBV12-4	TRBJ2-3	TRBD2	CASSGRLASTDTQYF
TRBV5-1	TRBJ1-2	NA	CASSLDSLQGYYGYTF
TRBV4-3	TRBJ1-1	TRBD1	CASSPGQGGPEAFF
TRBV5-5	TRBJ1-2	NA	CASSTPLSQGLEGYTF
TRBV7-9	TRBJ1-6	TRBD1	CASSSGTGFYNSPLHF
TRBV6-5	TRBJ1-3	NA	CASSYSGHGPNTIYF
TRBV20-1	TRBJ2-3	NA	CSASLGGGPTDTQYF
TRBV5-4	TRBJ1-1	NA	CASSTPALSSEAFF
TRBV25-1	TRBJ1-4	NA	CASSEQGWDGEKLFF
TRBV12-3/TRBV12-4	TRBJ1-4	TRBD1	CASSRNRGTNEKLFF
TRBV5-1	TRBJ2-2	NA	CASSLEGRNTGELFF
TRBV12-3/TRBV12-4	TRBJ2-5	NA	CASRMWRAEETQYF
TRBV5-5	TRBJ2-7	NA	CASSNPISGQGTYEQYF
TRBV20-1	TRBJ2-3	TRBD2	CSARLASGGTSDTQYF
TRBV4-1	TRBJ2-3	NA	CASSQESGVMTDTQYF
TRBV29-1	TRBJ2-6	NA	CSVHHPGANVLTF
TRBV20-1	TRBJ2-3	NA	CSARVLGGLYTDTQYF
TRBV6-1	TRBJ1-5	NA	CASSPGIRGNQPQHF
TRBV12-3/TRBV12-4	TRBJ2-7	NA	CASSPTAFEQYF
TRBV18	TRBJ1-1	NA	CASSPLRGGAEAFF
TRBV28	TRBJ2-4	NA	CASSVPQTPKNIQYF
TRBV20-1	TRBJ2-1	TRBD2	CSARGLAGEISYNEQFF
TRBV20-1	TRBJ2-3	TRBD2	CSARKTSGRPDTQYF
TRBV20-1	TRBJ2-1	TRBD1	CSASRGRFPDNEQFF
TRBV6-1	TRBJ2-1	TRBD2	CASSPLAGGAYNEQFF
TRBV5-1	TRBJ2-1	NA	CASSQYPENYNEQFF
TRBV11-2	TRBJ1-1	NA	CASSLQGGTEAFF
TRBV30	TRBJ1-5	NA	CAWSDSAGQPQHF
TRBV28	TRBJ2-3	NA	CASRQTGVYSDTQYF
TRBV29-1	TRBJ2-3	NA	CSVSGAGTDTQYF
TRBV20-1	TRBJ2-2	NA	CSAPIRTANTGELFF
TRBV4-1	TRBJ2-3	NA	CASSQEDLILTQYF
TRBV5-1	TRBJ2-7	TRBD1	CASSGTGGGYEQYF
TRBV3-1	TRBJ2-5	NA	CASSQIRFQETQYF
TRBV4-2	TRBJ2-2	NA	CASREGSAGELFF
TRBV24-1	TRBJ2-2	NA	CATSDPGLGELFF
TRBV6-5	TRBJ2-3	NA	CASSFEPGLVPQYF
TRBV7-2	TRBJ2-5	TRBD2	CASSLTGTTQETQYF
TRBV19	TRBJ1-1	NA	CASSIMRNTEAFF
TRBV12-5	TRBJ2-7	NA	CASAGDSGRGQYF
TRBV5-1	TRBJ2-7	NA	CASSLDHTSSYEQYF
TRBV29-1	TRBJ1-2	TRBD1	CSVVTGQKDGYTF
TRBV7-9	TRBJ1-5	NA	CASSLLLGYQPQHF
TRBV20-1	TRBJ2-1	TRBD2	CSARVGRGNNEQFF
TRBV20-1	TRBJ1-5	NA	CSASRGRSNQPQHF
TRBV4-1	TRBJ1-1	NA	CASSPKGGALNTEAFF
TRBV6-1	TRBJ2-3	NA	CASSTLWRGTDTQYF
TRBV7-2	TRBJ1-3	NA	CASSLVRQGGGNTIYF
TRBV20-1	TRBJ2-7	TRBD2	CSARILAGGRAYEQYF
TRBV7-2	TRBJ2-3	NA	CASNPSGTRTDTQYF
TRBV20-1	TRBJ2-7	TRBD2	CSASFSGRSYEQYF
TRBV4-1	TRBJ1-4	NA	CASSRRPFNEKLFF
TRBV6-1	TRBJ2-2	NA	CASSPRTDTGELFF
TRBV29-1	TRBJ1-4	NA	CSATKGEKLFF
TRBV5-5	TRBJ2-1	NA	CASSDRTASSYNEQFF